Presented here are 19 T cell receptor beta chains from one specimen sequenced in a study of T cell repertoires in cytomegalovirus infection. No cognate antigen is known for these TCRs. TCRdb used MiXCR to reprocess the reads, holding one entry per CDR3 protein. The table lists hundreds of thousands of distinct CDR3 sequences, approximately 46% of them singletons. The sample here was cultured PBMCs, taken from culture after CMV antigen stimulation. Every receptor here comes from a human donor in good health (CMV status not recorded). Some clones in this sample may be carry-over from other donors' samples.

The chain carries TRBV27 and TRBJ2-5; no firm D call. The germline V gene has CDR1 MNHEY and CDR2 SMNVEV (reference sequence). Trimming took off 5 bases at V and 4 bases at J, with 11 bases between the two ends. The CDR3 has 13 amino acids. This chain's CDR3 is CASSQANRETQYF. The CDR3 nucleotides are TGTGCCAGCAGTCAGGCAAACAGAGAGACCCAGTACTTC.

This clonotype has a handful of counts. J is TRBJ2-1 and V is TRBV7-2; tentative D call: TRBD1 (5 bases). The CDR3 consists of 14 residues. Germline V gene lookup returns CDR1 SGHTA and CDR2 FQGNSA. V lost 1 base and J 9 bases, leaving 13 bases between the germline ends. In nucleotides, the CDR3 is TGTGCCAGCAGCTTAGTGGTGGGGCTGGGTGAGCAGTTCTTC. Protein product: CASSLVVGLGEQFF.

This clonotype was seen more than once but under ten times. The CDR3 region is CASSSSRTGYNEQFF. The CDR3 bases are TGTGCCAGCAGTTCCTCGCGGACAGGGTACAATGAGCAGTTCTTC. The chain joins TRBV27 to TRBJ2-1; 8 bases line up with TRBD1. The junction had 6 bases not matched to a gene; V was cut back by 4 bases and J by 4 bases. There are 15 residues in the CDR3. Germline values: CDR1 MNHEY, CDR2 SMNVEV (reference sequence).

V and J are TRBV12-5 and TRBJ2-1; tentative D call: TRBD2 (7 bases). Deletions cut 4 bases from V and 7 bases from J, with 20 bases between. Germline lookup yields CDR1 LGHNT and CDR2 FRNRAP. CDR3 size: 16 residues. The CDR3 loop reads CASGSLEGGGLNEQFF. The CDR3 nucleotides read TGTGCTAGTGGTTCCCTCGAGGGGGGGGGCTTGAATGAGCAGTTCTTC.

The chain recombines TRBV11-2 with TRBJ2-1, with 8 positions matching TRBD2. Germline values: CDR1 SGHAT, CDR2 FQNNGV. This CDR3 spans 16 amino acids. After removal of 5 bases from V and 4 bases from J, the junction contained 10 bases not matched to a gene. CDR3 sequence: CASSRGWGLEYNEQFF. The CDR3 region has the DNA TGTGCCAGCAGCCGGGGGTGGGGACTAGAATACAATGAGCAGTTCTTC.

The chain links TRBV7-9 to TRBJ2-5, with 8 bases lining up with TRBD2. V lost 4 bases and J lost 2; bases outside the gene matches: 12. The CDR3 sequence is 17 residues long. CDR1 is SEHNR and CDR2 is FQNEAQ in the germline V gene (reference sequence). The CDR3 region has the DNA TGTGCCAGCAGCTCATCCTGGACTAGCTGGGGTCAAGAGACCCAGTACTTC. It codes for CASSSSWTSWGQETQYF.

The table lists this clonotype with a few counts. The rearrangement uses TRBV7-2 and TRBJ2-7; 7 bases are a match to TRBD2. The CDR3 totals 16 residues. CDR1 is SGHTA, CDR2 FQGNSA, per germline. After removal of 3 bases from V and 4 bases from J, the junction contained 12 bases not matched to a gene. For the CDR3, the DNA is TGTGCCAGCAGCTTGCGGCCGTGGGGAGGGAGGTACGAGCAGTACTTC. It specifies CASSLRPWGGRYEQYF.

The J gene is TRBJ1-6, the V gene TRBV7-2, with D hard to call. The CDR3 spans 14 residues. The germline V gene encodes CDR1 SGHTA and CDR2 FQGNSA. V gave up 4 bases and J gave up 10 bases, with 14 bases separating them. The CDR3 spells CASSSTPRNSPLHF. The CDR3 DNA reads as TGTGCCAGCAGCTCAACCCCCAGAAACTCACCCCTCCACTTT.

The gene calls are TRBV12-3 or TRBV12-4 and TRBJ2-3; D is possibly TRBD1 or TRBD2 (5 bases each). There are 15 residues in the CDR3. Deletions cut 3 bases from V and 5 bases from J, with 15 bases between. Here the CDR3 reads CASSFEGQGGDTQYF. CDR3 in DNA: TGTGCCAGCAGTTTTGAGGGCCAGGGTGGAGATACGCAGTATTTT.

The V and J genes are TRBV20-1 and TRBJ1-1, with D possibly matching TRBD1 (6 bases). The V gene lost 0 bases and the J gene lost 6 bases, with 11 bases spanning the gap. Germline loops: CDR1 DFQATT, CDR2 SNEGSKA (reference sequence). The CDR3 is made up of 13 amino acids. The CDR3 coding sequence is TGCAGTGCTAGAGATCTTAGGACAGCTGAAGCTTTCTTT. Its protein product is CSARDLRTAEAFF.

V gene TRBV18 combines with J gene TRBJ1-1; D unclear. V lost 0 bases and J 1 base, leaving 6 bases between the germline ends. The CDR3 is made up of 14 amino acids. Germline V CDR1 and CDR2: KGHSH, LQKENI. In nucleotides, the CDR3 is TGTGCCAGCTCACCACCGGCAAAGAACACTGAAGCTTTCTTT. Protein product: CASSPPAKNTEAFF.

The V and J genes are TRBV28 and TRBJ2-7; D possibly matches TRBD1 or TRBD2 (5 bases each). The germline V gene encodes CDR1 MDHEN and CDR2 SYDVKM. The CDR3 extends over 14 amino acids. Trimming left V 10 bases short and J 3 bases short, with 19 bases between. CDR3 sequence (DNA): TGTGCCACCGCGAAAGGGGTCAGCGGCTACGAGCAGTACTTC. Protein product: CATAKGVSGYEQYF.

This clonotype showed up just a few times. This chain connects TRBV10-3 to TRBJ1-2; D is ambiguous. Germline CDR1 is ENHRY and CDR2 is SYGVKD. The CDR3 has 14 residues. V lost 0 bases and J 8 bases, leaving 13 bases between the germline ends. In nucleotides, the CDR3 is TGTGCCATCAGTGAGTCGAAGGAGACCCGGGGCTACACCTTC. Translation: CAISESKETRGYTF.

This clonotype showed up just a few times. The CDR3: CASNRRGSTDTQYF. The CDR3 nucleotides read TGTGCCAGTAACAGAAGGGGTTCGACAGATACGCAGTATTTT. The V call is TRBV19, the J call TRBJ2-3; a possible D gene is TRBD1 (5 bases). The V end lost 7 bases, the J end lost 3 bases, and 14 bases lay between the germline ends. Germline CDR1 and CDR2: LNHDA and SQIVND (reference sequence). The CDR3 extends over 14 amino acids.

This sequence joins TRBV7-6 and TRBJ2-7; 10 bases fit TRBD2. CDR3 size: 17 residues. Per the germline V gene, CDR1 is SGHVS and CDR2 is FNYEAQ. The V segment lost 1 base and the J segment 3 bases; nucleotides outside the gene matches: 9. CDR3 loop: CASSLEVASGSGYEQYF. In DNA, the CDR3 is TGTGCCAGCAGCTTAGAAGTTGCTAGCGGGAGTGGCTACGAGCAGTACTTC.

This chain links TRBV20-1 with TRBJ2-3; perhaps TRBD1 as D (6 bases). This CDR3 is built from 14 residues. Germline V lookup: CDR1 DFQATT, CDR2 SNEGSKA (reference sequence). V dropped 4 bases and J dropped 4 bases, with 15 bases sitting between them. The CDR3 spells CSANDRPQADTQYF. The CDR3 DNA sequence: TGCAGTGCTAACGACAGGCCTCAGGCAGATACGCAGTATTTT.

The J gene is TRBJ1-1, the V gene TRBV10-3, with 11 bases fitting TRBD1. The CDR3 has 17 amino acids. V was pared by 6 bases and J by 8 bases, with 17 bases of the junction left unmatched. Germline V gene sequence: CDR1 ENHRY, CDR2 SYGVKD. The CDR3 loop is CAISPRGTGGFGPEAFF. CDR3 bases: TGTGCCATCAGCCCCAGAGGGACAGGGGGATTCGGGCCGGAAGCTTTCTTT.

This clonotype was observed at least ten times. The CDR3 DNA reads TGTGCCAGCAGCCCGGGCGGGGGGAACACAGATACGCAGTATTTT. This gives the protein CASSPGGGNTDTQYF. The gene calls are TRBV7-2 and TRBJ2-3; 8 bases agree with TRBD2. Germline V gene data show CDR1 as SGHTA and CDR2 as FQGNSA. J gave up 2 bases and V 5 bases, and 6 bases lay outside the gene matches. The CDR3 runs to 15 residues.

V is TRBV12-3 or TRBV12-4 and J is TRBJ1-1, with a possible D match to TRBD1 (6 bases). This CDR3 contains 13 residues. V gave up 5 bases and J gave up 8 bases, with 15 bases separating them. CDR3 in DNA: TGTGCCAGCAGTGTTACAGGGACATGGGAAGCTTTCTTT. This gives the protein CASSVTGTWEAFF.